This passage covers 17 T cell receptor beta chains from one sample sequenced in a study of shared clonotypes between healthy human individuals (dated by TCRdb to 2020 to 2021). Preparation of the library involved the immunoSEQ multiplex PCR assay. In its TCRdb copy, this immuneACCESS table keeps in-frame sequences only and misses some clones. Where compared with another copy, unresolved V genes explain less than half of these, and the others have no known cause. The sample contains over a million clones, 95% to 97% of them found a single time. The ten largest clones represent 1.2% of the sample. The sequenced sample was naive CD4+ T cells sorted from blood. In the paper's terms, the cell subset or site label means: CD45RA+ positively selected. The receptors shown here come from a man aged 25-45 years in good health.

The V call is TRBV2, the J call TRBJ2-7; D possibly matches TRBD1 or TRBD2 (5 bases each). The V end was cut by 6 bases, the J end by 4 bases, with 13 bases between. CDR3 length: 13 amino acids. CDR1 is SNHLY and CDR2 is FYNNEI in the germline V gene. This chain's CDR3 is CASRRDGPYEQYF. For the CDR3, the DNA is TGTGCCAGCAGGAGGGACGGACCGTACGAGCAGTACTTC. Filled out from reference TRBV2 and TRBJ2-7, the complete variable domain reads EPEVTQTPSHQVTQMGQEVILRCVPISNHLYFYWYRQILGQKVEFLVSFYNNEISEKSEIFDDQFSVERPDGSNFTLKIRSTKLEDSAMYFCASRRDGPYEQYFGPGTRLTVT.

The chain uses TRBV2 and TRBJ1-5; 10 nucleotides match TRBD1. V lost 8 bases and J lost 4; bases outside the gene matches: 5. This CDR3 comprises 14 residues. CDR1 and CDR2 from the germline V gene are SNHLY and FYNNEI. The CDR3 nucleotides are TGTGCCAGCCTGCCGGACAGGGGGAATCAGCCCCAGCATTTT. This gives the protein CASLPDRGNQPQHF. The variable domain in full, completed from reference TRBV2 and TRBJ1-5, reads EPEVTQTPSHQVTQMGQEVILRCVPISNHLYFYWYRQILGQKVEFLVSFYNNEISEKSEIFDDQFSVERPDGSNFTLKIRSTKLEDSAMYFCASLPDRGNQPQHFGDGTRLSIL.

This clone was observed a handful of times. This chain joins TRBV5-1 and TRBJ1-1; D gene uncertain. The CDR3 is 14 residues long. Germline V CDR1 and CDR2: SGHRS, YFSETQ. With 2 bases removed from V and 3 bases from J, the gap between germline ends came to 11 bases. In nucleotides, the CDR3 is TGCGCCAGCAGCTTATTCGTCCGAGACACTGAAGCTTTCTTT. Translated, it gives CASSLFVRDTEAFF.

The chain has TRBV21-1 and TRBJ2-1; no check of the table's D call, TRBD1, against the DNA was made. TRBV21-1 is a documented pseudogene. This CDR3 is built from 16 residues. The CDR3 spells CASSATTGGDDYEQFF. The DNA of the CDR3 is TGTGCCAGCAGCGCCACGACAGGGGGCGACGACTATGAGCAGTTCTTC.

This clone was detected only a few times. The chain joins TRBV7-3 to TRBJ2-1, with D perhaps TRBD1 (6 bases). From germline, CDR1 is SGHTA and CDR2 FQGTGA. V was shortened by 4 bases and J by 5 bases, with 15 bases between the two germline ends. The length of the CDR3 is 15 residues. The CDR3 nucleotides read TGTGCCAGCAGCTCATATGACAGGACCAACAATGAGCAGTTCTTC. This codes for CASSSYDRTNNEQFF.

The chain has TRBV4-3 and TRBJ2-7; 8 nucleotides align to TRBD1. CDR1 and CDR2 (germline): LGHNA, YSLEER. The CDR3 extends over 14 amino acids. Trimming cost V 4 bases and J 4 bases; bases outside gene matches: 6. CDR3 region: CASSPRRQGYEQYF. The CDR3 coding sequence is TGCGCCAGCAGCCCGCGCCGACAGGGGTACGAGCAGTACTTC.

The chain uses TRBV2 and TRBJ1-4; D possibly corresponds to TRBD1 (5 bases). The CDR3 contains 12 residues. The V end was cut by 6 bases, the J end by 5 bases, with 7 bases between. Looked up from germline, CDR1 is SNHLY and CDR2 is FYNNEI. The CDR3 region is CASRRDNEKLFF. In DNA, the CDR3 is TGTGCCAGCAGGAGGGACAATGAAAAACTGTTTTTT. Filled out from reference TRBV2 and TRBJ1-4, the complete variable domain reads EPEVTQTPSHQVTQMGQEVILRCVPISNHLYFYWYRQILGQKVEFLVSFYNNEISEKSEIFDDQFSVERPDGSNFTLKIRSTKLEDSAMYFCASRRDNEKLFFGSGTQLSVL.

The V call is TRBV11-2, the J call TRBJ2-5, with no clear D. The J call is in doubt because the DNA end fits TRBJ2-7 better. The CDR3 is 14 amino acids. Germline loops: CDR1 SGHAT, CDR2 FQNNGV. CDR3 nucleotide sequence: TGTGCCAGCAGCTTAACCCACCGAGCGTACGAGCAGTACTTC. Encoded protein: CASSLTHRAYEQYF.

Details on this clone: The sample carries other DNA sequences with the same CDR3. V is TRBV7-2 and J is TRBJ1-3; D ambiguous. The ends were cut back, 2 bases at V and 4 bases at J, with 6 bases in the middle. Germline loops: CDR1 SGHTA, CDR2 FQGNSA. CDR3 size: 13 residues. The chain's CDR3 is CASSLSTGNTIYF. The CDR3 bases are TGTGCCAGCAGCTTATCTACAGGAAACACCATATATTTT.

The genes are TRBV28 and TRBJ2-5; D remains ambiguous. The V and J ends lost 8 bases and 5 bases respectively, with 9 bases between them. CDR1 MDHEN and CDR2 SYDVKM come from the germline V gene. This CDR3 spans 11 amino acids. Written as DNA, the CDR3 is TGTGCCAGCCGTTCTTTGGAGACCCAGTACTTC. It is translated as CASRSLETQYF.

With regard to this clone: Different DNA sequences within this sample yield the same CDR3. The J gene is TRBJ2-7, the V gene TRBV9; TRBD1 matches 7 bases. The CDR3 spans 14 residues. The junction had 4 bases not matched to a gene; V was cut back by 0 bases and J by 4 bases. In germline, CDR1 is SGDLS, CDR2 YYNGEE. CDR3: CASSVGRDSYEQYF. The CDR3 DNA sequence: TGTGCCAGCAGCGTAGGAAGGGACAGTTACGAGCAGTACTTC.

V usage is TRBV7-9 and J usage is TRBJ2-7; D is perhaps TRBD1 (6 bases). This CDR3 has 13 residues. With 6 bases removed from V and 1 base from J, the gap between germline ends came to 10 bases. Germline V gives CDR1 SEHNR, CDR2 FQNEAQ (reference sequence). The CDR3 spells CASRPTGSYEQYF. CDR3 nucleotides: TGTGCCAGCAGACCGACAGGATCCTACGAGCAGTACTTC.

The V call is TRBV18, the J call TRBJ1-5; 7 nucleotides match TRBD1. The CDR3 length is 15 residues. The J segment lost 7 bases and the V segment lost 3 bases, leaving 9 bases of the junction unmatched. CDR1 is KGHSH and CDR2 is LQKENI in the germline V gene. CDR3 bases: TGTGCCAGCTCACCGTCGACAGGGAAACTACAGCCCCAGCATTTT. It codes for CASSPSTGKLQPQHF.

The chain links TRBV5-6 to TRBJ2-1; 9 bases map to TRBD2. Germline loops: CDR1 SGHDT, CDR2 YYEEEE. The CDR3 spans 15 residues. V gave up 4 bases and J gave up 9 bases; unmatched junction bases: 11. The CDR3, as DNA: TGTGCCAGCAGCCAATACGGGACTAGCCTCCTTGAGCAGTTCTTC. Translating it yields CASSQYGTSLLEQFF.

CDR3 DNA: TGTGCCAGCAGATCCGGAAAAGAGCTCCGGGCCGAGCAGTACTTC. Translation: CASRSGKELRAEQYF. This rearrangement joins TRBV25-1 to TRBJ2-7, with D hard to call. Germline V gene data show CDR1 as MGHDK and CDR2 as SYGVNS. Trimming cost V 6 bases and J 6 bases, with 21 bases left between them. The CDR3 runs 15 residues.

A remark on this clone: Other DNA sequences of this sample code for an identical CDR3. The V gene is TRBV15, the J gene TRBJ2-7; 10 bases fit TRBD2. Trimming cost V 1 base and J 3 bases; bases outside gene matches: 12. This CDR3 contains 18 residues. Germline-derived CDR1 and CDR2 are LNHNV and YYDKDF (reference sequence). The CDR3 nucleotides are TGTGCCACCAGCAGAGGCCGGGGCGAGCGGGAGGGCCGCTACGAGCAGTACTTC. This translates into CATSRGRGEREGRYEQYF. The entire variable domain, with the rest obtained from reference TRBV15 and TRBJ2-7, is as follows: DAMVIQNPRYQVTQFGKPVTLSCSQTLNHNVMYWYQQKSSQAPKLLFHYYDKDFNNEADTPDNFQSRRPNTSFCFLDIRSPGLGDTAMYLCATSRGRGEREGRYEQYFGPGTRLTVT.

The chain employs TRBV10-2 and TRBJ2-1; no firm D call. With 4 bases removed from V and 4 bases from J, the gap between germline ends came to 11 bases. CDR1 and CDR2 from the germline V gene are WSHSY and SAAADI. The CDR3 sequence is 14 residues long. DNA of the CDR3: TGCGCCAGCAGTGGCCTCCGGTTGTACAATGAGCAGTTCTTC. Protein product: CASSGLRLYNEQFF.